This T cell receptor beta chain derives from a study of shared clonotypes between healthy human individuals. About the study: Researchers assigned three CD4 naive, three CD4 memory, two CD8 naive and one CD8 memory plate to each donor.

Each donor was a Caucasian adult residing in Nashville, Tennessee. The germline CDR1 and CDR2 sequences are SGHTS and YDEGEE. The trim removed 3 bases at V and 6 bases at J, leaving 9 bases unmatched. The CDR3 covers 14 residues. Libraries were prepared by immunoSEQ multiplex PCR; TCRdb keeps only in-frame clonotypes and omits some of them. The sample records hundreds of thousands of clones, 73% being singletons. The source material was memory CD4+ T cells sorted from blood. The subset denotes: CD45RA-negative fraction. The chain is built from TRBV5-8 and TRBJ2-7, with 7 bases lining up with TRBD1. The sequence derives from a woman under 40 in good health. CDR3: CASSWTGGFSEQYF. Here the CDR3 DNA reads TGTGCCAGCAGCTGGACAGGAGGCTTCTCCGAGCAGTACTTC. The complete variable domain, with remaining parts taken from reference TRBV5-8 and TRBJ2-7, reads EAGVTQSPTHLIKTRGQQATLRCSPISGHTSVYWYQQALGLGLQFLLWYDEGEERNRGNFPPRFSGRQFPNYSSELNVNALELEDSALYLCASSWTGGFSEQYFGPGTRLTVT.